Each of the 23 T cell receptor beta chains below was sequenced from the same sample in a study of shared clonotypes between healthy human individuals. Profiling relied on immunoSEQ multiplex PCR, and the TCRdb table lists in-frame clones only, not all of them. The sample has approximately 1.4 million clones, approximately 98% seen once; the top ten hold roughly 0.45%. The specimen was naive CD4+ T cells sorted from blood. Subset specified: CD45RA+ positively selected. The receptors come from a man younger than 45 in good health.

This clone was found once. This chain uses TRBV20-1 with TRBJ1-2; D not certain. The germline V and J ends were trimmed by 3 bases and 4 bases, with 6 bases remaining between them. The V gene's germline CDR1 is DFQATT and CDR2 SNEGSKA (reference sequence). The CDR3 is 11 residues long. This chain's CDR3 is CSASNPYGYTF. In DNA, the CDR3 is TGCAGTGCTAGTAACCCCTATGGCTACACCTTC.

The chain carries TRBV13 and TRBJ2-7; TRBD2 matches at 9 bases. V trimming: 3 bases; J trimming: 5 bases; junction bases outside the gene matches: 14. The CDR3 has 17 amino acids. Germline CDR1 PRHDT, CDR2 FYEKMQ (reference sequence). The CDR3 loop is CASSFSPRASGKHEQYF. In nucleotides, the CDR3 is TGTGCCAGCAGCTTCTCCCCCCGGGCTAGCGGGAAGCACGAGCAGTACTTC.

This chain links TRBV9 with TRBJ2-7, with D unclear. Trimming stripped 0 bases from V and 3 bases from J, with 13 bases between. The V gene's germline CDR1 is SGDLS and CDR2 YYNGEE. The CDR3 spans 15 residues. CDR3 loop: CASSVEAGILYEQYF. In nucleotides, the CDR3 is TGTGCCAGCAGCGTAGAGGCAGGCATCCTCTACGAGCAGTACTTC.

The chain recombines TRBV10-3 with TRBJ1-1; 8 nucleotides line up with TRBD1. The J segment lost 1 base and the V segment lost 5 bases, leaving 6 bases of the junction unmatched. CDR3 length equals 15 residues. The V gene's germline CDR1 is ENHRY and CDR2 SYGVKD. CDR3 sequence (DNA): TGTGCCATCAGTTTGCAGGGGGCGGGGAACACTGAAGCTTTCTTT. This encodes CAISLQGAGNTEAFF.

The chain links TRBV18 to TRBJ2-1, with TRBD1 matching 8 bases. V lost 3 bases, J lost 9 bases, and 10 bases stayed unmatched. The V gene's germline CDR1 is KGHSH and CDR2 LQKENI. The CDR3 loop spans 15 amino acids. The CDR3 sequence is CASSPLQGEVSEQFF. In DNA form, the CDR3 reads TGTGCCAGCTCACCGCTACAGGGGGAGGTTAGTGAGCAGTTCTTC.

The genes are TRBV7-8 and TRBJ2-1; D call uncertain. The V end lost 5 bases, the J end lost 6 bases, and 14 bases lay between the germline ends. This CDR3 has 14 residues. Germline V CDR1 and CDR2: SGHVS, FQNEAQ. In DNA form, the CDR3 reads TGTGCCAGCAGCAAAGTAGGCAGATCCAATGAGCAGTTCTTC. Translated, it gives CASSKVGRSNEQFF.

The gene calls are TRBV5-4 and TRBJ2-1; TRBD1 agrees at 9 bases. The CDR3 covers 15 residues. Germline V gene sequence: CDR1 SGHNT, CDR2 YYREEE (reference sequence). V shed 7 bases, J shed 4 bases, and the junction held 9 bases outside the gene matches. The CDR3 bases are TGTGCCAGCTCTGGGGGGACAGGGACGTACAATGAGCAGTTCTTC. Protein product: CASSGGTGTYNEQFF.

This sequence joins TRBV4-1 and TRBJ2-7, with TRBD2 identical over 7 bases. The CDR3 consists of 17 residues. The trim removed 0 bases at V and 6 bases at J, leaving 14 bases unmatched. Germline V gives CDR1 MGHRA, CDR2 YSYEKL. Here the CDR3 DNA reads TGCGCCAGCAGCCAAGAAGCGCTTGCGGGAGTTTTAGGCGAGCAGTACTTC. It is translated as CASSQEALAGVLGEQYF.

This chain connects TRBV9 to TRBJ2-1; the D is unclear. The CDR3 runs 13 residues. Per the germline V gene, CDR1 is SGDLS and CDR2 is YYNGEE. The V end lost 0 bases, the J end lost 9 bases, and 10 bases lay between the germline ends. As DNA, the CDR3 is TGTGCCAGCAGCGTAGACGTCGGCCCTGAGCAGTTCTTC. It specifies CASSVDVGPEQFF.

V is TRBV28 and J is TRBJ1-1; unclear D gene. Germline values: CDR1 MDHEN, CDR2 SYDVKM. The CDR3 spans 16 residues. Trimming pared 4 bases from V and 1 base from J, leaving 16 bases between. The CDR3 spells CASSSRYRWANTEAFF. In DNA, the CDR3 is TGTGCCAGCAGTTCCCGTTATCGGTGGGCGAACACTGAAGCTTTCTTT.

This sequence joins TRBV7-8 and TRBJ2-3; D is possibly TRBD1 or TRBD2 (5 bases each). CDR1 SGHVS and CDR2 FQNEAQ come from the germline V gene. V was cut by 5 bases and J by 0 bases, with 9 bases left in between. The CDR3 loop spans 14 amino acids. The CDR3 loop is CASSDWGSTDTQYF. The CDR3 DNA sequence: TGTGCCAGCAGCGACTGGGGGAGCACAGATACGCAGTATTTT.

The chain combines TRBV27 with TRBJ2-7, with 10 bases aligning to TRBD1. This CDR3 is 15 amino acids long. After removal of 0 bases from V and 2 bases from J, the junction contained 1 base not matched to a gene. Germline V gene data show CDR1 as MNHEY and CDR2 as SMNVEV (reference sequence). The CDR3 is CASSLSGTGAYEQYF. The CDR3 coding sequence is TGTGCCAGCAGTTTATCCGGGACAGGGGCCTACGAGCAGTACTTC.

J is TRBJ2-1 and V is TRBV6-5, with D perhaps TRBD1 (6 bases). This CDR3 spans 16 amino acids. Germline V gene data show CDR1 as MNHEY and CDR2 as SVGAGI. With 2 bases removed from V and 4 bases from J, the gap between germline ends came to 15 bases. The CDR3 is CASSYTAGATYNEQFF. CDR3 in DNA: TGTGCCAGCAGTTACACGGCAGGGGCTACGTACAATGAGCAGTTCTTC.

The rearrangement uses TRBV5-4 and TRBJ1-2; no reliable D call. Trimming stripped 4 bases from V and 5 bases from J, with 15 bases between. The CDR3 runs to 14 residues. The germline gives CDR1 SGHNT, CDR2 YYREEE (reference sequence). The CDR3 spells CASSLEEDRYGYTF. DNA of the CDR3: TGTGCCAGCAGCCTCGAAGAGGACCGGTATGGCTACACCTTC.

The V gene is TRBV7-9, the J gene TRBJ1-4; D is perhaps TRBD1 (6 bases). In germline, CDR1 is SEHNR, CDR2 FQNEAQ (reference sequence). The length of the CDR3 is 14 residues. V was trimmed by 3 bases and J by 5 bases, leaving 10 bases between them. The CDR3 protein is CASSFGQGNEKLFF. The CDR3 DNA sequence: TGTGCCAGCAGCTTTGGTCAGGGGAATGAAAAACTGTTTTTT. Looking up the rest from reference TRBV7-9 and TRBJ1-4 gives the full variable domain: DTGVSQNPRHKITKRGQNVTFRCDPISEHNRLYWYRQTLGQGPEFLTYFQNEAQLEKSRLLSDRFSAERPKGSFSTLEIQRTEQGDSAMYLCASSFGQGNEKLFFGSGTQLSVL.

The V call is TRBV7-9, the J call TRBJ1-1; D is uncertain. Germline CDR1 is SEHNR and CDR2 is FQNEAQ (reference sequence). This CDR3 region has 13 residues. V was trimmed by 4 bases and J by 4 bases, leaving 10 bases between them. The CDR3 sequence is CASSSEAVTEAFF. CDR3 bases: TGTGCCAGCAGCTCCGAGGCAGTCACTGAAGCTTTCTTT.

The CDR3 region is CASSIAGGGAGDTQYF. The CDR3 coding sequence is TGTGCCAGTAGTATTGCGGGAGGAGGCGCAGGAGATACGCAGTATTTT. V usage is TRBV19 and J usage is TRBJ2-3; TRBD2 agrees at 8 bases. The CDR3 length is 16 residues. The germline V gene has CDR1 LNHDA and CDR2 SQIVND (reference sequence). Losses at the gene ends were 3 bases for V and 5 bases for J; bases not matched to a gene: 10.

For the CDR3, the DNA is TGTGCCAGCAGTGGTCCAACGGACACCCGTAACTATGGCTACACCTTC. The encoded protein is CASSGPTDTRNYGYTF. The chain joins TRBV25-1 to TRBJ1-2, with D possibly being TRBD1 (5 bases). The germline gives CDR1 MGHDK, CDR2 SYGVNS. V dropped 4 bases and J dropped 1 base, with 16 bases sitting between them. CDR3 length: 16 residues.

The rearrangement links TRBV6-6 to TRBJ1-3, with a weak D call TRBD1 (5 bases). The germline gives CDR1 MNHNY, CDR2 SVGAGI (reference sequence). Trimming stripped 11 bases from V and 0 bases from J, with 14 bases between. This CDR3 is built from 14 residues. The CDR3 coding sequence is TGTGCCGTCCGGGACGTCTACTCTGGAAACACCATATATTTT. Residues: CAVRDVYSGNTIYF.

As regards this clone: This sample includes further DNA sequences coding for the same CDR3. V gene TRBV5-1 combines with J gene TRBJ1-1; D possibly corresponds to TRBD1 (5 bases). The CDR3 loop spans 15 amino acids. Trimming removed 0 bases at V and 1 base at J, with 10 bases between. Germline V gives CDR1 SGHRS, CDR2 YFSETQ. The CDR3: CASSLASGGNTEAFF. The CDR3 DNA is TGCGCCAGCAGCTTGGCGTCGGGGGGGAACACTGAAGCTTTCTTT.

This sequence joins TRBV28 and TRBJ2-7; D uncertain. The CDR3 contains 13 residues. The ends were cut back, 8 bases at V and 3 bases at J, with 14 bases in the middle. Germline values: CDR1 MDHEN, CDR2 SYDVKM. This CDR3 reads CASGRLPNYEQYF. CDR3 coding DNA: TGTGCCAGCGGACGTCTCCCTAACTACGAGCAGTACTTC.

This clone was seen just once. Mismatch with germline at one junction end may stem from a read error. The chain carries TRBV28 and TRBJ1-2; D possibly corresponds to TRBD1 (6 bases). Germline CDR1 MDHEN, CDR2 SYDVKM. The CDR3 has 13 residues. CDR3 bases: TGTGCCAGCAGCTTGGGGGCAAGAAGTGGCTACACTTTC. It specifies CASSLGARSGYTF.

J is TRBJ1-1 and V is TRBV5-1; TRBD1 agrees at 10 bases. With 0 bases clipped from V and 5 bases from J, the junction kept 7 bases outside the gene matches. This CDR3 contains 16 residues. The germline CDR1 and CDR2 sequences are SGHRS and YFSETQ. This CDR3 is CASSLALRGQGTEAFF. The CDR3 coding sequence is TGCGCCAGCAGCTTGGCCTTAAGGGGACAGGGGACTGAAGCTTTCTTT.